This entry lists 13 T cell receptor beta chains sequenced from one sample in a study of T cells in women clearing cervical HPV infection. Sequenced by immunoSEQ multiplex PCR; TCRdb stores in-frame clones only, minus some. Recorded for this sample: more than 20,000 clones. The material sequenced was blood buffy coat. These receptors originate from a woman between 18 and 70 years old with a cervical HPV16 infection that either progressed to CIN3+ or cleared (not recorded which).

As regards this clone: The observed sequence ends 3 residues before the CDR3 terminus, with the missing tail filled in from the germline J gene. The chain uses TRBV2 and TRBJ1-1; no clear D. V lost 4 bases to trimming and J lost 0 bases, with 9 bases between them. The CDR3 loop spans 14 amino acids. Germline V gene data show CDR1 as SNHLY and CDR2 as FYNNEI. Here the CDR3 reads CASSGSRLNTEAFF. Partial CDR3 DNA: TGTGCCAGCAGTGGTAGTAGATTGAACACTGAA. The full variable domain, completed using reference TRBV2 and TRBJ1-1, is EPEVTQTPSHQVTQMGQEVILRCVPISNHLYFYWYRQILGQKVEFLVSFYNNEISEKSEIFDDQFSVERPDGSNFTLKIRSTKLEDSAMYFCASSGSRLNTEAFFGQGTRLTVV.

To note about this clone: The CDR3 goes on 3 residues after the read ends, and that part is filled in from the germline J gene. The J gene is TRBJ2-7, the V gene TRBV7-2; 7 bases match TRBD1. Looked up from germline, CDR1 is SGHTA and CDR2 is FQGNSA. The junction had 2 bases not matched to a gene; V was cut back by 5 bases and J by 4 bases. There are 12 residues in the CDR3. CDR3 residues: CASSQTGYEQYF. The sequenced CDR3 bases are TGTGCCAGCAGCCAGACAGGGTACGAG. Supplemented by reference TRBV7-2 and TRBJ2-7, the full variable domain reads GAGVSQSPSNKVTEKGKDVELRCDPISGHTALYWYRQSLGQGLEFLIYFQGNSAPDKSGLPSDRFSAERTGGSVSTLTIQRTQQEDSAVYLCASSQTGYEQYFGPGTRLTVT.

Concerning this clone itself: The sequenced fragment ends 3 residues before the CDR3 boundary, so the rest is inferred from the germline J gene. The V call is TRBV14, the J call TRBJ2-3, with D perhaps matching TRBD1 (6 bases). The CDR3 is 17 amino acids. V dropped 5 bases and J dropped 2 bases, with 20 bases sitting between them. CDR1 SGHDN and CDR2 FVKESK come from the germline V gene. Incomplete CDR3 DNA: TGTGCCAGCAGCTCTTGGGGGCCGGCCAGACTCACAGATACG. It encodes CASSSWGPARLTDT. The whole CDR3 reads CASSSWGPARLTDTQYF.

Comments on this clone: The read ends 3 residues early relative to the CDR3; the germline J gene fills the gap. The sample contains more than one DNA sequence encoding this CDR3. This sequence joins TRBV10-3 and TRBJ1-3; tentative D call: TRBD1 (5 bases). Germline V CDR1 and CDR2: ENHRY, SYGVKD. V lost 6 bases and J lost 0, with 6 bases in between. The CDR3 runs 13 residues. The CDR3 loop is CAIRGLSGNTIYF. The sequenced CDR3 bases are TGTGCCATCAGGGGGCTCTCTGGAAACACC.

On this clone: The read is 3 residues too short to cover the CDR3 end, so that end is filled in from the germline J gene. The rearrangement uses TRBV2 and TRBJ2-2, with a weak D call TRBD1 (6 bases). CDR3 length: 15 amino acids. V lost 6 bases to trimming and J lost 5 bases, with 16 bases between them. Germline CDR1 reads SNHLY; CDR2 reads FYNNEI. The CDR3: CASRGIIGGTGELFF. Incomplete CDR3 DNA: TGTGCCAGCAGGGGAATAATAGGGGGAACCGGGGAG.

The covered CDR3 bases are TGTGCCAGCAGCTTAAACAGGGTTGGCTACGAG. Its protein product is CASSLNRVGYE. The whole CDR3 is CASSLNRVGYEQYF. V and J are TRBV7-6 and TRBJ2-7; possibly TRBD1 for D (6 bases). The read ends 3 residues early relative to the CDR3; the germline J gene fills the gap. The V and J ends lost 2 bases and 3 bases respectively, with 11 bases between them. Germline values: CDR1 SGHVS, CDR2 FNYEAQ. The CDR3 has 14 residues.

With regard to this clone: The read halts 3 residues ahead of the CDR3 end, with the missing end drawn from the germline J gene. This chain connects TRBV20-1 to TRBJ2-7; 11 bases fit TRBD2. CDR1 DFQATT and CDR2 SNEGSKA come from the germline V gene (reference sequence). The trim removed 6 bases at V and 2 bases at J, leaving 9 bases unmatched. This CDR3 has 15 residues. The CDR3 bases that were read are TGCAGTGCGCAACCTCGGACTAGCGGGCCCTACGAG. As protein: CSAQPRTSGPYE. The complete CDR3 reads CSAQPRTSGPYEQYF.

In regard to this clone: The read ends 3 residues shy of where the CDR3 ends; the end is completed using the germline J gene. Other DNA sequences of this sample code for an identical CDR3. The rearrangement links TRBV7-6 to TRBJ1-1; 9 nucleotides line up with TRBD1. Per the germline V gene, CDR1 is SGHVS and CDR2 is FNYEAQ. The CDR3 is 16 residues long. Trimming at V came to 5 bases and at J to 5 bases, leaving 12 bases not matched to a gene. The CDR3 DNA, read in part, is TGTGCCAGCAGCCGGGGAACAGGGGGCGTGGGTACTGAA. Its translation is CASSRGTGGVGTE. The complete CDR3 protein is CASSRGTGGVGTEAFF. The variable domain in full, with the rest retrieved from reference TRBV7-6 and TRBJ1-1, is GAGVSQSPRYKVTKRGQDVALRCDPISGHVSLYWYRQALGQGPEFLTYFNYEAQQDKSGLPNDRFSAERPEGSISTLTIQRTEQRDSAMYRCASSRGTGGVGTEAFFGQGTRLTVV.

With respect to this clone: The sequence runs out 3 residues before the end of the CDR3; the remainder is reconstructed from the germline J gene. The rearrangement uses TRBV20-1 and TRBJ2-3, with 7 bases aligning to TRBD1. With V trimmed by 6 bases and J by 2 bases, 5 bases remained unmatched. CDR3 size: 13 residues. Germline V CDR1 and CDR2: DFQATT, SNEGSKA (reference sequence). CDR3 in amino acids: CSAKGQNTDTQYF. The CDR3 bases that were read are TGCAGTGCCAAGGGACAGAACACAGATACG.

As concerns this clone: Read sequence stops 3 residues before the CDR3 end, and the germline J gene provides the missing end. The V gene is TRBV5-5, the J gene TRBJ2-5, with D uncertain. This CDR3 has 13 amino acids. CDR1 is SGHKS, CDR2 YYEKEE, per germline (reference sequence). With 1 base removed from V and 4 bases from J, the gap between germline ends came to 8 bases. CDR3 DNA (partial): TGTGCCAGCAGCTTGTTTATTCCAGAGACC. It yields the protein CASSLFIPET. The complete CDR3 reads CASSLFIPETQYF.

To note about this clone: The read halts 3 residues ahead of the CDR3 end, with the missing end drawn from the germline J gene. The V call is TRBV18, the J call TRBJ1-1; D is ambiguous. The CDR3 sequence is 13 residues long. In germline, CDR1 is KGHSH, CDR2 LQKENI. Trimming took 4 bases from V and 1 from J, leaving 7 bases between them. This CDR3 reads CASSQGRNTEAFF. The CDR3 DNA, read in part, is TGTGCCAGCTCACAGGGTCGGAACACTGAA.

To note about this clone: The CDR3 goes on 3 residues after the read ends, and that part is filled in from the germline J gene. The chain carries TRBV19 and TRBJ1-2, with 8 bases identical to TRBD1. The CDR3 is made up of 15 amino acids. Germline V lookup: CDR1 LNHDA, CDR2 SQIVND (reference sequence). The sequenced CDR3 bases are TGTGCCAGTTGTGTACAGGGGGGTTTAGGTAATGAC. Protein: CASCVQGGLGND. From start to end, the CDR3 is CASCVQGGLGNDYTF.

Concerning this clone: One junction end does not reproduce the germline sequence, and a read error may be involved. Coverage ceases 3 residues before the CDR3 finishes, and the germline J gene fills in the end. The V call is TRBV4-2, the J call TRBJ2-1, with TRBD1 matching 7 bases. This CDR3 is built from 16 residues. CDR1 and CDR2 from the germline V gene are LGHNA and YNFKEQ. Partial CDR3 DNA: TGCGCCAGCAGCCAAGTTATACGGACAGGCTACAATGAG. This gives the protein CASSQVIRTGYNE. The full CDR3 protein reads CASSQVIRTGYNEQFF.